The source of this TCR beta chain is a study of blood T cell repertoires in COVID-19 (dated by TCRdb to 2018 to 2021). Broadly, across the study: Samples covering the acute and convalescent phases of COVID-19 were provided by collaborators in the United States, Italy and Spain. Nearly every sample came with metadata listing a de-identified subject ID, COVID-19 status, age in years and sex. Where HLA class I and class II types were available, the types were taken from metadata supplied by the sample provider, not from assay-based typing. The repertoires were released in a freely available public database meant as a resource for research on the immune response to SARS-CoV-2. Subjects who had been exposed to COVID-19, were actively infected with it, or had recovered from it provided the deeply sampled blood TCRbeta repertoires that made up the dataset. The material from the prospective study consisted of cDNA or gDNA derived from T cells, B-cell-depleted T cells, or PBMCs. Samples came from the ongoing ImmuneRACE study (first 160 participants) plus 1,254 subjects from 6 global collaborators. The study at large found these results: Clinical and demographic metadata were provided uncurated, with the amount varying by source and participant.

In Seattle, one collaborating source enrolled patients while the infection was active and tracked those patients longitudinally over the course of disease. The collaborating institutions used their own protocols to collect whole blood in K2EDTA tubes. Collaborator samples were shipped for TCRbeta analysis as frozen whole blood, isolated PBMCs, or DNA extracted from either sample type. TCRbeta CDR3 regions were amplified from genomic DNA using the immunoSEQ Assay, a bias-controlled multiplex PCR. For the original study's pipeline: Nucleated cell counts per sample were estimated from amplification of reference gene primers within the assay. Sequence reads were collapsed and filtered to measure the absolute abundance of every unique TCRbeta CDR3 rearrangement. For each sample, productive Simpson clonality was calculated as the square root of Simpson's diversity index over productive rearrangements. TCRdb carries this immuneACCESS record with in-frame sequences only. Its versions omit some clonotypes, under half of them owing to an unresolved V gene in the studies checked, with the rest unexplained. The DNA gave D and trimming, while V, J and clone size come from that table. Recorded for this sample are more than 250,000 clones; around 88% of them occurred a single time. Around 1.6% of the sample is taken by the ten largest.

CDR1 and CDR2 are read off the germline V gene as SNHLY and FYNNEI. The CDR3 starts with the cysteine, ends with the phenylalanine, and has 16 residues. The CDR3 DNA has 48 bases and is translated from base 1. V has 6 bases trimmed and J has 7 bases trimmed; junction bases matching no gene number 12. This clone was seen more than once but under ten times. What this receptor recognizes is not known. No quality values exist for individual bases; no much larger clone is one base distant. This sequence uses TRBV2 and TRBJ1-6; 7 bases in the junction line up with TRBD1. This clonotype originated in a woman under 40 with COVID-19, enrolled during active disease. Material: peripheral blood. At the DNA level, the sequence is TGTGCCAGCAGGAGGGGCAACCGGGACAGCAATTCACCCCTCCACTTT. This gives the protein CASRRGNRDSNSPLHF.